Given below is one T cell receptor (beta chain) in context. Reverse transcribing all isolated RNA meant expressed TCRB transcripts were sequenced. Only in-frame clones appear in the TCRdb table, and some are missing; sequencing was by immunoSEQ multiplex PCR. The data show about 220,000 clones, with about 11% seen just once and roughly 1.3% held by the top ten. This sample stems from a study of beta chain features in type 1 diabetes. CDR3 length: 12 amino acids. V was pared by 4 bases and J by 0 bases, with 4 bases between. Germline V CDR1 and CDR2: SNHLY, FYNNEI. The sample comprised central memory CD4+ T cells from blood. This sequence originates from a man younger than 35 in good health. This chain uses TRBV2 with TRBJ2-7; no reliable D call. The CDR3 DNA sequence: TGTGCCAGCAGTGTGAGCTCCTACGAGCAGTACTTC. This encodes CASSVSSYEQYF.